The 2 T cell receptor beta chains below were found in one sample sequenced in a study of blood T cell repertoires in COVID-19. Profiled with immunoSEQ multiplex PCR; TCRdb holds only in-frame clones, not every one. The sample has about 50,000 clones; more than 75% are singletons. The sample consisted of peripheral blood. These receptors all come from a woman aged 55-69 years with acute or convalescent COVID-19.

CDR3 sequence: CASSYRVSAYEQYF. CDR3 DNA: TGTGCCAGCAGCTACAGGGTAAGCGCCTACGAGCAGTACTTC. This chain links TRBV27 with TRBJ2-7, with a tentative D call TRBD1 (6 bases). Per the germline V gene, CDR1 is MNHEY and CDR2 is SMNVEV (reference sequence). Trimming removed 6 bases from V and 2 bases from J, with 14 bases in between. There are 14 residues in the CDR3.

The V call is TRBV11-1, the J call TRBJ2-7; 7 nucleotides agree with TRBD1. The CDR3 runs to 15 residues. The germline V gene encodes CDR1 SGHAT and CDR2 FQDESV (reference sequence). Trimming took 1 base from V and 3 from J; bases not matched to a gene: 6. The CDR3 DNA sequence: TGTGCCAGCAGCTTAGAGGGACAGAGCCTCTACGAGCAGTACTTC. It is translated as CASSLEGQSLYEQYF.